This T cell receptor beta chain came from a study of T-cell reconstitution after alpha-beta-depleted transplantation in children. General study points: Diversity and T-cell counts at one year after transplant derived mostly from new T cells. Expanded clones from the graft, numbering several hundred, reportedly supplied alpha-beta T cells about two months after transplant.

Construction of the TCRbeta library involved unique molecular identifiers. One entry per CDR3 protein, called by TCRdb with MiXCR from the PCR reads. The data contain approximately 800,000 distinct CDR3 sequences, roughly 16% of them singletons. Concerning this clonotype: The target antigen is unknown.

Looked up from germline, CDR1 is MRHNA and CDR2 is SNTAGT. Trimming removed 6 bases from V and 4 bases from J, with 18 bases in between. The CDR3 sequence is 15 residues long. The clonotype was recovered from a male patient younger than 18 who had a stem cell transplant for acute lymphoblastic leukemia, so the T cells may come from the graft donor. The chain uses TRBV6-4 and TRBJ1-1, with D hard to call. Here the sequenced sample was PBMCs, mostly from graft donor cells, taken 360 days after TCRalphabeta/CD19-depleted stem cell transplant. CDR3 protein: CASSHSAQFGTEAFF. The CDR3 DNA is TGTGCCAGCAGCCACTCGGCACAGTTCGGCACTGAAGCTTTCTTT.